Described below is a single T cell receptor beta chain sequence and its context. The antigen is not known. This specimen comes from a study of shared clonotypes between healthy human individuals. Several immunoSEQ plates received, in even portions, the genomic DNA of each subset. Repertoires were generated with immunoSEQ multiplex PCR, while TCRdb's copy carries only in-frame clones and drops some. The table shows about 1 million clones, with under 80% occurring only once. Splitting the CD4+ cells yielded a CD45RA+ naive subset and a CD45RA-negative memory subset. Findings of the study overall: In contrast to clonotypes shared by all four donors, non-shared clonotypes had lower generation probabilities. Investigators collected only blood, and repertoires in tissues likely differ.

With V trimmed by 1 base and J by 5 bases, 4 bases remained unmatched. Germline V lookup: CDR1 MDHEN, CDR2 SYDVKM. The CDR3 is made up of 14 amino acids. Specimen: memory CD4+ T cells sorted from blood. Subset described: CD45RA-negative fraction. The rearrangement joins TRBV28 to TRBJ2-5, with 7 positions matching TRBD2. The receptor's source is a man between 18 and 35 years old in good health. The CDR3 sequence: CASSLYGGGETQYF. In nucleotides, the CDR3 is TGTGCCAGCAGTTTATATGGGGGAGGGGAGACCCAGTACTTC. The whole variable domain, filled in from reference TRBV28 and TRBJ2-5, reads DVKVTQSSRYLVKRTGEKVFLECVQDMDHENMFWYRQDPGLGLRLIYFSYDVKMKEKGDIPEGYSVSREKKERFSLILESASTNQTSMYLCASSLYGGGETQYFGPGTRLLVL.